This T cell receptor beta chain was retrieved from a study of cytomegalovirus exposure and HLA in healthy donors. The CDR3 loop spans 14 amino acids. The V and J ends lost 5 bases and 1 base respectively, with 9 bases between them. The V gene's germline CDR1 is SGHNT and CDR2 YYREEE (reference sequence). Notes on the study in general: DRB1 had the most TCR associations and HLA-C the fewest, a later analysis found, with rates varying by HLA locus. Investigators reported fewer than 200 TCR beta chains as tied to cytomegalovirus. A classifier reportedly called cytomegalovirus status with high sensitivity and specificity. Upon later analysis, HLA-associated TCR beta chains proved more clonally expanded than other, equally common chains.

Remarks on this clone: Its cognate antigen is unknown.

PCR was performed using 60 Vbeta and 13 Jbeta primers. This table comes from immunoSEQ multiplex PCR, and its TCRdb copy is limited to in-frame clones, with some not included. This sample yields hundreds of thousands of clones, of which roughly 70% are seen a single time; under 3% belongs to the top ten. The V and J genes are TRBV5-4 and TRBJ2-2; D is ambiguous. The TCR was taken from a female donor in good health and CMV-seronegative. The sequenced sample was PBMCs. The DNA for the CDR3 is TGTGCCAGCAGTCCTAGGAGGAACACCGGGGAGCTGTTTTTT. Amino acids: CASSPRRNTGELFF.